The sequence of this T cell receptor (beta chain) was determined in a study of T cell responses to AZD1222 COVID-19 vaccine. Study-wide findings and caveats: Nearly half of spike-specific TCRs reportedly target unmutated variant regions. CD4 TCRs covered the whole spike, strongest at regions 160-218 and 743-854. Donors were mostly white British, more females; clonal diversity possibly underestimated. Sampling captured repertoires only after the peak T cell response.

V was cut by 4 bases and J by 0 bases, with 6 bases left in between. The CDR3 totals 13 residues. Germline V gene sequence: CDR1 LGHDT, CDR2 YNNKEL (reference sequence). On this clone itself: Its antigen is currently unknown.

Some clones are missing from TCRdb's copy, which holds only in-frame ones; the method was immunoSEQ multiplex PCR. This table holds more than 85,000 clones, over 80% found once. This clonotype was obtained from an adult in good health. This sequence joins TRBV3-1 (or the pseudogene TRBV3-2) and TRBJ1-1, with D uncertain. The sample in question was peripheral blood, obtained on day 0 of AZD1222 vaccination. The CDR3 nucleotides are TGTGCCAGCAGCCCCCACCTGAACACTGAAGCTTTCTTT. Translation: CASSPHLNTEAFF.